This entry concerns a single T cell receptor (beta chain). This record belongs to a study of cytomegalovirus exposure and HLA in healthy donors. The PCR employed 60 Vbeta primers together with 13 Jbeta primers. Clones were sequenced by immunoSEQ multiplex PCR, and TCRdb holds only the in-frame ones, with some missing. This table has some 90,000 clones, 81% appearing once. This CDR3 is built from 14 residues. CDR1 and CDR2 from the germline V gene are MNHEY and SMNVEV (reference sequence). With 5 bases clipped from V and 6 bases from J, the junction kept 7 bases outside the gene matches. The rearrangement joins TRBV27 to TRBJ1-1, with 9 bases matching TRBD1. The receptor comes from a man aged 35 to 55 in good health and CMV-seronegative. The source material was PBMCs. This chain's CDR3 is CASSTGQGMPEAFF. CDR3 DNA sequence: TGTGCCAGCAGTACCGGACAGGGGATGCCTGAAGCTTTCTTT.